A selection of T cell receptor beta chains follows, all from one sample in a study of control samples from healthy donors and cancer patients. Profiled with immunoSEQ multiplex PCR; TCRdb holds only in-frame clones, not every one. The data show approximately 44,000 clones, over 65% seen once. The specimen was formalin-fixed, paraffin-embedded tissue. The source is a male donor with melanoma. CDR3s include the opening cysteine and the closing phenylalanine or tryptophan. Fields, in order: V gene, clone size, J gene, D gene, CDR3 DNA, CDR3 protein. A D gene is named only where the DNA matches it firmly. Clone size, where shown, is once, few, many, or a class for clones that have expanded.

>TRBV6-5|-|TRBJ1-2|-
TGTGCCGGAGGACTTTTGGACTATGGCTACACCTTC
CAGGLLDYGYTF
>TRBV2|-|TRBJ2-7|-
TGTGCCAGCAGTGAAAATTGGACCTACGAGCAGTACTTC
CASSENWTYEQYF
>TRBV6-6|-|TRBJ2-7|TRBD2
TGTGTCAGCAGTTACTTAGCTAGCGGACTTTCCGAGCAGTACTTC
CVSSYLASGLSEQYF
>TRBV6-5|-|TRBJ2-1|-
TGTGCCAGCAGCGAGCTAAATGAGCAGTTCTTC
CASSELNEQFF
>TRBV10-2|-|TRBJ2-7|-
TGCGCCAGCAAGGGGACCTACGAGCAGTACTTC
CASKGTYEQYF
>TRBV27|-|TRBJ1-2|TRBD1
TGTGCCAGCAGTTTTAACTTCCGGGACAGGGACGTAGGGAGTGGCTACACCTTC
CASSFNFRDRDVGSGYTF
>TRBV5-5|-|TRBJ2-1|TRBD2
TGTGCCAGCAGCTGGGCTCCTAGCGGGGCAAACAATGAGCAGTTCTTC
CASSWAPSGANNEQFF
>TRBV12-3/TRBV12-4|-|TRBJ2-7|-
TGTGCCAGCAGTCAAATGGGGGAGCAGTACTTC
CASSQMGEQYF
>TRBV4-2|-|TRBJ1-1|-
TGTGCCAGCAGCCTCACCGTTGCCCAGGGGCGTGCGGGGACTGAAGCTTTCTTT
CASSLTVAQGRAGTEAFF
>TRBV7-6|-|TRBJ2-7|-
TGTGCCAGCAGCCGGACAGTATTACACTCCTACGAGCAGTACTTC
CASSRTVLHSYEQYF
>TRBV4-2|-|TRBJ1-1|TRBD1
TGTGCCAGCAGCCAAGGGGACAGGGAGGTTACGTCTGAAGCTTTCTTT
CASSQGDREVTSEAFF
>TRBV2|-|TRBJ2-7|TRBD2
TGTGCCAGCAGTGAAGCTAGCGGGAACCCCTACGAGCAGTACTTC
CASSEASGNPYEQYF
>TRBV12-5|once|TRBJ2-3|-
TGTGCTAGTGGTTTCTCTACCGCAGATACGCAGTATTTT
CASGFSTADTQYF
>TRBV7-9|-|TRBJ1-3|-
TGTGCCAGCAGCCCCACCCGTGGCGGTTCTGGAAACACCATATATTTT
CASSPTRGGSGNTIYF
>TRBV27|-|TRBJ2-7|-
TGTGCCAGCACCCATGGGCGCTACGAGCAGTACTTC
CASTHGRYEQYF
>TRBV10-3|-|TRBJ2-1|TRBD2
TGTGCCATCAGTGCCCCTCTAGCGGGAGAAAACAATGAGCAGTTCTTC
CAISAPLAGENNEQFF
>TRBV29-1|-|TRBJ1-1|-
TGCAGCGTTGAAGATCGTGAAGCTTTCTTT
CSVEDREAFF
>TRBV5-6|-|TRBJ2-5|TRBD2
TGTGCCAGCAGCAACAAACTAGCGGGAGGCCACCAAGAGACCCAGTACTTC
CASSNKLAGGHQETQYF
>TRBV11-2|-|TRBJ2-3|-
TGTGCCAGCAGCCCTCGGGGAGGCGGGAGCACAGATACGCAGTATTTT
CASSPRGGGSTDTQYF
>TRBV5-1|-|TRBJ2-5|TRBD2
TGCGCCAGCAGCTTGGGGCTAGCGGGAAGGATATACCAAGAGACCCAGTACTTC
CASSLGLAGRIYQETQYF
>TRBV5-1|-|TRBJ1-1|-
TGCGCCAGCAGCCTTAGGCCGGGGCCGAACACTGAAGCTTTCTTT
CASSLRPGPNTEAFF
>TRBV30|-|TRBJ2-7|TRBD1
TGTGCCTGGAGTGTACAGGGGGCAGGCGAGCAGTACTTC
CAWSVQGAGEQYF
>TRBV18|-|TRBJ2-7|-
TGTGCCAGCTCAGCTAGGAATTCCTACGAGCAGTACTTC
CASSARNSYEQYF
>TRBV7-9|-|TRBJ2-5|-
TGTGCCAGCAGCTCCTTCGGCGAGACCCAGTACTTC
CASSSFGETQYF
>TRBV5-6|few|TRBJ2-1|-
TGTGCCAGCAGCCCCACTGCGGGGAGATTTCCCGGGGCTGAGCAGTTCTTC
CASSPTAGRFPGAEQFF
>TRBV7-2|many|TRBJ2-3|-
TGTGCCAGTTCGGGAGAGCGGCCAACACTGGGGGAAACGCAGTATTTT
CASSGERPTLGETQYF
>TRBV20-1|many|TRBJ2-5|-
TGCAGTGCACCTGCGGGAGAGACCCAGTACTTC
CSAPAGETQYF
>TRBV5-5|-|TRBJ1-5|TRBD1
TGTGCCAGCAGCCAGGGGGCGAACGGCCAGCCCCAGCATTTT
CASSQGANGQPQHF
>TRBV5-4|-|TRBJ1-4|-
TGTGCCAGCAGCTTCGGACAGACTAATGAAAAACTGTTTTTT
CASSFGQTNEKLFF
>TRBV29-1|-|TRBJ2-7|-
TGCAGCGTTATAAGTAAGTCCTACGAGCAGTACTTC
CSVISKSYEQYF
>TRBV6-5|-|TRBJ1-1|TRBD1
TGTGCCAGCAGCCGGGGACAGGGATTGCCAGCTTTCTTT
CASSRGQGLPAFF
>TRBV28|-|TRBJ2-7|TRBD1
TGTGCCAGCAGTTTCGTCTTCGGGATTGGGGACAGGGCCACCTACGAGCAGTACTTC
CASSFVFGIGDRATYEQYF
>TRBV19|-|TRBJ1-3|TRBD1
TGTGCCAGTAGTCGAGATGGGACAGGAGGTTACACCATATATTTT
CASSRDGTGGYTIYF
>TRBV5-6|-|TRBJ2-7|-
TGTGCCAGCAGCCTCGGAGCCTCCTACGAGCAGTACTTC
CASSLGASYEQYF
>TRBV10-3|-|TRBJ2-1|TRBD2
TGTGCCACCCGACTAGCGGGTAACAATGAGCAGTTCTTC
CATRLAGNNEQFF
>TRBV29-1|-|TRBJ2-1|-
TGCAGCGTTAAAACGGACTTTGGATACAATGAGCAGTTCTTC
CSVKTDFGYNEQFF
>TRBV18|-|TRBJ2-3|TRBD2
TGTGCCAGCTCCCCGGGACTAGCGGGAGTAGATACGCAGTATTTT
CASSPGLAGVDTQYF
>TRBV7-2|few|TRBJ2-7|TRBD2
TGTGCCAGCAGCTCAGTGGGTGGTGGACTAGCGACCTCCTACGAGCAGTACTTC
CASSSVGGGLATSYEQYF
>TRBV18|few|TRBJ2-3|TRBD2
TGTGCCAGCTCACCACCGGGACGGGAGGGCCGAGTTCAGTATTTT
CASSPPGREGRVQYF
>TRBV24-1|once|TRBJ2-2|-
TGTGCCACCAGTGATTCCCTAGCGATGAACACCGGGGAGCTGTTTTTT
CATSDSLAMNTGELFF
>TRBV28|-|TRBJ2-3|TRBD1
TGTGCCAGCGCCCAGGGGGCCTTCGCAGATACGCAGTATTTT
CASAQGAFADTQYF
>TRBV5-1|-|TRBJ2-1|TRBD1
TGCGCCAGCAGCCTTGTGACAGGGTTTGATGAGCAGTTCTTC
CASSLVTGFDEQFF
>TRBV6-8|-|TRBJ2-1|TRBD2
TGTGCCAGCACTGGACTAGCGGGACCTTACAATGAGCAGTTCTTC
CASTGLAGPYNEQFF
>TRBV3-1/TRBV3-2|many|TRBJ2-1|-
TGTGCCAGCAGCCCCGGGGCTAGTAAGCAGTTCTTC
CASSPGASKQFF
>TRBV7-2|medium-sized|TRBJ2-1|-
TGTGCCAGCAGCTTCCCGTGGCCAGCGAATGAGCAGTTCTTC
CASSFPWPANEQFF
>TRBV19|-|TRBJ1-1|TRBD1
TGTGCCAGTAGTTTACGGACAGGGCACACTGAAGCTTTCTTT
CASSLRTGHTEAFF
>TRBV29-1|-|TRBJ2-2|-
TGCAGCGTTGACACCGGGGTGCTTGGCGGGGAGCTGTTTTTT
CSVDTGVLGGELFF
>TRBV27|once|TRBJ2-7|TRBD1
TGTGCCAGCAGTTTTCCCCCAGGGGCAGGGGGTTTCTCCTACGAGCAGTACTTC
CASSFPPGAGGFSYEQYF
>TRBV4-1|-|TRBJ1-4|-
TGCGCCAGCAGCCAAGAAGGGAGGGCTGAAAAACTGTTTTTT
CASSQEGRAEKLFF
>TRBV19|-|TRBJ2-7|TRBD2
TGTGCCAGTAGTATAGGCAGCGGGACCTACGAGCAGTACTTC
CASSIGSGTYEQYF
>TRBV6-5|-|TRBJ1-4|TRBD1
TGTGCCAGCAGTACAGGGGCTGCAACTAATGAAAAACTGTTTTTT
CASSTGAATNEKLFF
>TRBV5-1|once|TRBJ2-1|TRBD1
TGCGCCAGCAGCTCTGTTATTTTCGAACAGGGGAATGAGCAGTTCTTC
CASSSVIFEQGNEQFF
>TRBV2|medium-sized|TRBJ2-7|-
TGTGCCAGCAGCGGGACCTACGAGCAGTACTTC
CASSGTYEQYF
>TRBV14|-|TRBJ2-1|TRBD2
TGTGCCAGCAGCCAAGACTCCCGGCTAGCGGGAGGGCGTGAGCAGTTCTTC
CASSQDSRLAGGREQFF
>TRBV10-3|many|TRBJ2-3|-
TGTGCCATCAGTGGGGAAGGGAATCCCACAGATACGCAGTATTTT
CAISGEGNPTDTQYF